This passage covers 22 T cell receptor beta chains from one sample sequenced in a study of shared clonotypes between healthy human individuals. Here immunoSEQ multiplex PCR was the method, and the copy in TCRdb shows in-frame clones only, minus some. The sample carries about 2.3 million clones, around 90% recorded once. The specimen sequenced was naive CD4+ T cells from PBMCs. Subset indicated: CD45RA+ positively selected. The receptors derive from a man aged 18 to 35 in good health. Some clones in this sample may be carry-over from other donors' samples.

V is TRBV30 and J is TRBJ2-5; D is possibly TRBD1 (5 bases). Germline V gene lookup returns CDR1 GTSNPN and CDR2 SVGIG (reference sequence). The CDR3 runs to 14 residues. The V gene lost 2 bases and the J gene lost 3 bases, with 13 bases spanning the gap. The CDR3 DNA reads TGTGCCTGGAGTCACTTGACAGTAAAAGAGACCCAGTACTTC. Translating gives CAWSHLTVKETQYF.

The chain joins TRBV6-6 to TRBJ2-2; 8 nucleotides align to TRBD1. V gave up 8 bases and J gave up 4 bases; unmatched junction bases: 6. CDR1 MNHNY and CDR2 SVGAGI come from the germline V gene (reference sequence). The CDR3 spans 14 residues. Written as DNA, the CDR3 is TGTGCCAGCTTCCCAGGGGGCAGCACCGGGGAGCTGTTTTTT. Translated: CASFPGGSTGELFF.

Worth noting for this clone: This specimen includes other DNA sequences encoding the same CDR3. V and J are TRBV9 and TRBJ2-7, with D perhaps TRBD1 (5 bases). Germline V gene sequence: CDR1 SGDLS, CDR2 YYNGEE. This CDR3 has 13 amino acids. V was trimmed by 3 bases and J by 2 bases, leaving 9 bases between them. In nucleotides, the CDR3 is TGTGCCAGCAGCGCCCAGGGTGCCTACGAGCAGTACTTC. Encoded protein: CASSAQGAYEQYF.

The chain joins TRBV21-1 to TRBJ1-5; the table's D call, TRBD1, has no DNA check behind it. TRBV21-1 is assigned pseudogene status. This CDR3 is built from 14 residues. The CDR3 nucleotides are TGTGCCAGCAGCAGGGGCCGGGGCAATCAGCCCCAGCATTTT. Its translation is CASSRGRGNQPQHF.

The J gene is TRBJ2-7, the V gene TRBV28, with TRBD2 as a possible D gene (6 bases). The ends were cut back, 11 bases at V and 0 bases at J, with 17 bases in the middle. This CDR3 comprises 14 residues. Per the germline V gene, CDR1 is MDHEN and CDR2 is SYDVKM. The CDR3 here is CAGGRPGSSYEQYF. In DNA form, the CDR3 reads TGTGCCGGGGGGAGACCAGGGAGCTCCTACGAGCAGTACTTC.

This clone was observed once. This chain links TRBV2 with TRBJ2-3; a possible D gene is TRBD2 (5 bases). Germline CDR1 SNHLY, CDR2 FYNNEI. This CDR3 has 14 residues. Between the trimmed V and J ends, which lost 3 bases and 0 bases, there was a span of 7 bases. CDR3 amino acids: CASSERASTDTQYF. The CDR3 bases are TGTGCCAGCAGTGAGCGGGCTAGCACAGATACGCAGTATTTT.

This clone was seen only once. The gene calls are TRBV27 and TRBJ2-7; the D is unclear. V was trimmed by 6 bases and J by 7 bases, leaving 13 bases between them. The germline V gene encodes CDR1 MNHEY and CDR2 SMNVEV (reference sequence). The CDR3 is 12 residues long. CDR3 nucleotide sequence: TGTGCCAGCAGATCCCCAGGTTTGGAGCAGTACTTC. Translating gives CASRSPGLEQYF.

The chain uses TRBV6-5 and TRBJ1-4; tentative D call: TRBD1 (5 bases). The CDR3 length is 15 residues. Germline CDR1 MNHEY, CDR2 SVGAGI. Trimming stripped 3 bases from V and 0 bases from J, with 8 bases between. The chain's CDR3 is CASSYKGTTNEKLFF. CDR3 DNA sequence: TGTGCCAGCAGTTATAAGGGGACAACTAATGAAAAACTGTTTTTT.

As regards this clone: This same CDR3 is encoded by further DNA sequences in the sample. V and J are TRBV28 and TRBJ2-7; either TRBD1 or TRBD2 may supply D (6 bases each). The V gene's germline CDR1 is MDHEN and CDR2 SYDVKM. CDR3 length equals 14 residues. The ends were cut back, 3 bases at V and 4 bases at J, with 13 bases in the middle. The CDR3 DNA reads TGTGCCAGCAGTTTGACCGGGGGCGCGTACGAGCAGTACTTC. It encodes CASSLTGGAYEQYF.

CDR3 coding DNA: TGTGCCAGCAGGCTTGACATGAACGATGGCTACACCTTC. Protein sequence: CASRLDMNDGYTF. This rearrangement joins TRBV6-6 to TRBJ1-2, with D unresolved. There are 13 residues in the CDR3. CDR1 is MNHNY, CDR2 SVGAGI, per germline (reference sequence). V was clipped by 6 bases and J by 6 bases, with 14 bases between them.

This chain links TRBV30 with TRBJ1-5, with D possibly being TRBD1 (5 bases). The CDR3 covers 14 residues. Trimming stripped 5 bases from V and 7 bases from J, with 18 bases between. The germline CDR1 and CDR2 sequences are GTSNPN and SVGIG (reference sequence). DNA for the CDR3: TGTGCCTGGGGGGGTATGGCAGAAAACCAGCCCCAGCATTTT. This encodes CAWGGMAENQPQHF.

About this clone: Other DNA sequences in this sample translate to the same CDR3. This chain joins TRBV2 and TRBJ1-3; unclear D gene. CDR3 length: 13 amino acids. Per the germline V gene, CDR1 is SNHLY and CDR2 is FYNNEI. V was trimmed by 7 bases and J by 0 bases, leaving 7 bases between them. The CDR3 nucleotides read TGTGCCAGCAAAGGCGACTCTGGAAACACCATATATTTT. Amino acids: CASKGDSGNTIYF.

Comments on this clone: This same CDR3 is encoded by further DNA sequences in the sample. The chain uses TRBV5-1 and TRBJ2-7, with 11 bases aligning to TRBD1. The J segment lost 1 base and the V segment lost 5 bases, leaving 2 bases of the junction unmatched. Per the germline V gene, CDR1 is SGHRS and CDR2 is YFSETQ. The CDR3 covers 14 residues. The CDR3 region is CASRGQGGSYEQYF. The CDR3 coding sequence is TGCGCCAGCAGGGGACAGGGGGGATCCTACGAGCAGTACTTC.

V usage is TRBV5-1 and J usage is TRBJ2-1; 7 nucleotides agree with TRBD2. The ends lost 4 bases at V and 6 bases at J; junction bases unmatched: 10. The germline V gene encodes CDR1 SGHRS and CDR2 YFSETQ. The CDR3 is 15 residues long. CDR3 coding DNA: TGCGCCAGCAGCCCGTCAGCGGGAAGGGGCAATGAGCAGTTCTTC. This encodes CASSPSAGRGNEQFF.

This clone showed up just once. The chain uses TRBV27 and TRBJ2-3; D uncertain. The V end lost 1 base, the J end lost 1 base, and 6 bases lay between the germline ends. The germline V gene encodes CDR1 MNHEY and CDR2 SMNVEV (reference sequence). This CDR3 region has 14 residues. The CDR3 DNA reads TGTGCCAGCAGTTTATTGACTCGCACAGATACGCAGTATTTT. It encodes CASSLLTRTDTQYF.

CDR3 sequence (DNA): TGTGCCAGTAGTATTATCGACAGGGGCAACTATGGCTACACCTTC. Encoded protein: CASSIIDRGNYGYTF. This chain links TRBV19 with TRBJ1-2; TRBD1 matches 8 bases. The germline gives CDR1 LNHDA, CDR2 SQIVND (reference sequence). Trimming took 3 bases from V and 2 from J; bases not matched to a gene: 5. This CDR3 has 15 residues.

The chain is built from TRBV7-2 and TRBJ1-6, with D uncertain. Trimming removed 1 base at V and 7 bases at J, with 8 bases between. The CDR3 covers 14 residues. Germline CDR1 SGHTA, CDR2 FQGNSA. CDR3 loop: CASSLVTSNSPLHF. CDR3 nucleotide sequence: TGTGCCAGCAGCTTAGTCACGTCGAATTCACCCCTCCACTTT.

The chain couples TRBV9 to TRBJ2-1; 13 bases line up with TRBD2. The V gene end was trimmed by 4 bases and the J gene end by 1 base; junction bases not matched to a gene: 5. The CDR3 has 17 residues. Germline values: CDR1 SGDLS, CDR2 YYNGEE. The CDR3 region has the DNA TGTGCCAGCAGCCACCGGACTAGCGGGAGTTCCTACAATGAGCAGTTCTTC. Translating it yields CASSHRTSGSSYNEQFF.

CDR3 in DNA: TGTGCCAGCAGCTATCCGGGACAGGGGGCTAGGGCCAACGTCCTGACTTTC. Translating it yields CASSYPGQGARANVLTF. The chain employs TRBV5-4 and TRBJ2-6; 12 bases map to TRBD1. Unmatched junction bases numbered 6, after V lost 3 bases and J lost 5 bases. The CDR3 totals 17 residues. Germline V CDR1 and CDR2: SGHNT, YYREEE (reference sequence).

Concerning this clone: Additional DNA sequences in this sample encode the identical CDR3. This chain uses TRBV5-1 with TRBJ2-5; a possible D gene is TRBD1 (6 bases). Germline V gene data show CDR1 as SGHRS and CDR2 as YFSETQ. This CDR3 has 14 amino acids. V gave up 2 bases and J gave up 2 bases, with 10 bases separating them. Here the CDR3 reads CASSFTGPQETQYF. As DNA, the CDR3 is TGCGCCAGCAGCTTTACAGGGCCTCAAGAGACCCAGTACTTC.

The rearrangement joins TRBV27 to TRBJ1-1; TRBD1 matches 7 bases. Germline V gene lookup returns CDR1 MNHEY and CDR2 SMNVEV (reference sequence). Germline trimming cut 5 bases from V and 4 bases from J; bases unmatched to any gene: 7. This CDR3 is built from 14 residues. The CDR3 loop reads CASSPLDRATEAFF. CDR3 coding DNA: TGTGCCAGCAGTCCCCTTGACAGGGCCACTGAAGCTTTCTTT.

The chain carries TRBV29-1 and TRBJ2-1; 9 bases line up with TRBD2. The ends lost 3 bases at V and 6 bases at J; junction bases unmatched: 6. The CDR3 totals 14 residues. The germline gives CDR1 SQVTM, CDR2 ANQGSEA. This chain's CDR3 is CSVEASGIGNEQFF. The CDR3 region has the DNA TGCAGCGTTGAGGCTAGCGGGATTGGCAATGAGCAGTTCTTC.